Shown below are 23 T cell receptor beta chains from a single sample sequenced in a study of neurological immune-mediated disorders. TCRdb fed the 5' RACE reads into MiXCR, producing one record per CDR3 protein. The sample lists around 19,000 distinct CDR3 sequences, approximately 11% seen once, with less than 30% in the top ten. Sequencing input: CD8+ T cells from blood. These receptors originate from a woman between 45 and 60 years old in good health.

In its sample, this clonotype was seen many times. V and J are TRBV29-1 and TRBJ2-7, with 7 bases matching TRBD1. This CDR3 has 15 residues. In germline, CDR1 is SQVTM, CDR2 ANQGSEA. V lost 5 bases and J lost 1; bases outside the gene matches: 11. CDR3 sequence (DNA): TGCAGCGTTCTACACCGGGACAGAGGTTCCTACGAGCAGTACTTC. This sequence encodes CSVLHRDRGSYEQYF.

This clonotype has at least ten counts. This chain uses TRBV9 with TRBJ1-1, with D uncertain. Germline assignment: CDR1 SGDLS and CDR2 YYNGEE. CDR3 length: 13 amino acids. Trimming took off 0 bases at V and 6 bases at J, with 9 bases between the two ends. CDR3 loop: CASSVGGGAEAFF. The CDR3 nucleotides are TGTGCCAGCAGCGTAGGGGGTGGTGCTGAAGCTTTCTTT.

At least ten counts were recorded for this clonotype. The CDR3 loop is CASSHGGPGQGTYEQYF. CDR3 coding DNA: TGCGCCAGCAGCCACGGGGGACCGGGACAGGGCACCTACGAGCAGTACTTC. The chain combines TRBV4-1 with TRBJ2-7, with 9 bases that match TRBD1. Germline loops: CDR1 MGHRA, CDR2 YSYEKL. This CDR3 is built from 17 residues. Unmatched junction bases numbered 11, after V lost 3 bases and J lost 2 bases.

The V call is TRBV29-1, the J call TRBJ2-7; no definite D call. The CDR3 is 12 amino acids. CDR1 and CDR2 from the germline V gene are SQVTM and ANQGSEA. Trimming took off 4 bases at V and 0 bases at J, with 7 bases between the two ends. CDR3 loop: CSVAVSSYEQYF. CDR3 DNA: TGCAGCGTTGCGGTGTCCTCCTACGAGCAGTACTTC.

This clonotype was recorded many times. This sequence joins TRBV3-1 and TRBJ2-3; D perhaps matches TRBD2 (6 bases). Deletions cut 1 base from V and 5 bases from J, with 10 bases between. Germline lookup yields CDR1 LGHDT and CDR2 YNNKEL (reference sequence). The length of the CDR3 is 14 residues. CDR3 nucleotides: TGTGCCAGCAGCCAAGGCCTAGCGAGAGATACGCAGTATTTT. Translated: CASSQGLARDTQYF.

This clonotype was picked up many times. V gene TRBV7-9 combines with J gene TRBJ2-3; D is uncertain. Trimming left V 4 bases short and J 5 bases short, with 4 bases between. In germline, CDR1 is SEHNR, CDR2 FQNEAQ (reference sequence). This CDR3 comprises 11 residues. CDR3 sequence: CASSSEDTQYF. The CDR3 region has the DNA TGTGCCAGCAGCTCCGAAGATACGCAGTATTTT.

This clonotype was counted at least ten times. The V gene is TRBV5-6, the J gene TRBJ2-1; 8 nucleotides align to TRBD1. The CDR3 is 16 amino acids. V gave up 4 bases and J gave up 5 bases; unmatched junction bases: 11. In germline, CDR1 is SGHDT, CDR2 YYEEEE. The CDR3 DNA is TGTGCCAGCAGCCCCAGGGTGGACAGGGTCAACAATGAGCAGTTCTTC. Protein sequence: CASSPRVDRVNNEQFF.

This clonotype has at least ten counts. This chain joins TRBV5-1 and TRBJ2-7; weak D call: TRBD2 (6 bases). The CDR3 is 15 residues long. Trimming left V 7 bases short and J 1 base short, with 18 bases between. CDR1 and CDR2 from the germline V gene are SGHRS and YFSETQ. The CDR3 DNA follows: TGCGCCAGCGCGCCTTCGGCGGGGCCATCCTACGAGCAGTACTTC. Its protein product is CASAPSAGPSYEQYF. The whole variable domain, remainder taken from reference TRBV5-1 and TRBJ2-7, is KAGVTQTPRYLIKTRGQQVTLSCSPISGHRSVSWYQQTPGQGLQFLFEYFSETQRNKGNFPGRFSGRQFSNSRSEMNVSTLELGDSALYLCASAPSAGPSYEQYFGPGTRLTVT.

In this sample, this clonotype turned up a few times. CDR3 in amino acids: CASSPPGQGLDEQFF. As DNA, the CDR3 is TGTGCCAGCTCACCACCGGGACAGGGTTTGGATGAGCAGTTCTTC. The chain uses TRBV18 and TRBJ2-1, with 9 bases aligning to TRBD1. CDR1 and CDR2 from the germline V gene are KGHSH and LQKENI. CDR3 length equals 15 residues. With 0 bases clipped from V and 8 bases from J, the junction kept 5 bases outside the gene matches.

In its sample, this clonotype ranks as large. The chain uses TRBV20-1 and TRBJ2-5, with unresolved D. Germline loops: CDR1 DFQATT, CDR2 SNEGSKA (reference sequence). Deletions cut 3 bases from V and 1 base from J, with 6 bases between. The CDR3 extends over 12 amino acids. CDR3: CSASTPQETQYF. CDR3 bases: TGCAGTGCTAGTACTCCCCAAGAGACCCAGTACTTC.

This clonotype was observed many times. CDR3 DNA sequence: TGTGCCAGCAGCTTCCGACAGGGAGACTACGAGCAGTACTTC. Translating it yields CASSFRQGDYEQYF. The chain joins TRBV9 to TRBJ2-7; 7 bases are shared with TRBD1. The CDR3 loop spans 14 amino acids. Germline V gives CDR1 SGDLS, CDR2 YYNGEE. The V segment lost 4 bases and the J segment 3 bases; nucleotides outside the gene matches: 7.

Concerning this clonotype itself: A read error is possible here, since a much larger clone lies one base away. The rearrangement links TRBV7-9 to TRBJ2-2, with 8 bases that match TRBD1. The germline CDR1 and CDR2 sequences are SEHNR and FQNEAQ (reference sequence). The CDR3 runs to 15 residues. The CDR3: CASSIDRGGTRELFF. In nucleotides, the CDR3 is TGTGCCAGCAGCATAGACAGGGGTGGCACCCGGGAGCTGTTTTTT.

The genes are TRBV28 and TRBJ2-5; weak D call: TRBD1 (5 bases). The CDR3 runs to 11 residues. V was pared by 7 bases and J by 4 bases, with 7 bases between. Looked up from germline, CDR1 is MDHEN and CDR2 is SYDVKM. The CDR3 DNA is TGTGCCAGCACCACAGGAGAGACCCAGTACTTC. Translation gives CASTTGETQYF.

This clonotype has ten or more counts. The chain uses TRBV11-2 and TRBJ2-7; tentatively, D is TRBD1 (5 bases). There are 13 residues in the CDR3. The V end lost 2 bases, the J end lost 1 base, and 6 bases lay between the germline ends. Germline CDR1 is SGHAT and CDR2 is FQNNGV. CDR3 bases: TGTGCCAGCAGCTTATCAGGGTCCTACGAGCAGTACTTC. Protein: CASSLSGSYEQYF.

This clonotype was seen repeatedly, ten times or more. The chain has TRBV27 and TRBJ1-5; D unclear. The CDR3 spans 13 residues. Germline CDR1 and CDR2: MNHEY and SMNVEV (reference sequence). Trimming removed 6 bases at V and 0 bases at J, with 6 bases between. The CDR3 DNA reads TGTGCCAGCAGGGCGTATAGCAATCAGCCCCAGCATTTT. It is translated as CASRAYSNQPQHF.

The table lists this clonotype with many counts. V usage is TRBV6-6 and J usage is TRBJ1-5, with unresolved D. CDR1 and CDR2 from the germline V gene are MNHNY and SVGAGI (reference sequence). Trimming removed 6 bases at V and 2 bases at J, with 14 bases between. CDR3 size: 15 residues. The CDR3 loop is CASSLPGSGNQPQHF. The CDR3 DNA follows: TGTGCCAGCAGCCTGCCTGGGTCGGGCAATCAGCCCCAGCATTTT.

This clonotype was detected ten times or more. J is TRBJ2-7 and V is TRBV5-1, with 10 bases matching TRBD1. With V trimmed by 4 bases and J by 3 bases, 7 bases remained unmatched. The CDR3 has 15 residues. Germline assignment: CDR1 SGHRS and CDR2 YFSETQ. The CDR3 here is CASSPMGQGYYEQYF. The CDR3 DNA follows: TGCGCCAGCAGCCCGATGGGACAGGGGTACTACGAGCAGTACTTC.

This clonotype was counted at least ten times. The CDR3 region is CASSLELPREYGYTF. The CDR3 DNA is TGCGCCAGCAGCTTGGAGTTACCGCGGGAGTATGGCTACACCTTC. The chain links TRBV5-1 to TRBJ1-2, with D hard to call. Germline CDR1 SGHRS, CDR2 YFSETQ. Trimming cost V 0 bases and J 5 bases, with 14 bases left between them. This CDR3 is 15 amino acids long.

In this sample, this clonotype is medium-sized. The V gene is TRBV29-1, the J gene TRBJ2-1, with TRBD1 as a possible D gene (6 bases). The CDR3 length is 14 residues. The ends were cut back, 6 bases at V and 2 bases at J, with 14 bases in the middle. In germline, CDR1 is SQVTM, CDR2 ANQGSEA. In DNA, the CDR3 is TGCAGCGTGGGGCCAGGGGTACCCTACAATGAGCAGTTCTTC. The encoded protein is CSVGPGVPYNEQFF.

This clonotype occurred many times. The V and J genes are TRBV9 and TRBJ1-2, with D perhaps matching TRBD1 (5 bases). Trimming pared 4 bases from V and 8 bases from J, leaving 21 bases between. This CDR3 is 15 amino acids long. Germline lookup yields CDR1 SGDLS and CDR2 YYNGEE. The chain's CDR3 is CASSPSRGASSGYTF. The CDR3 DNA reads as TGTGCCAGCAGCCCTAGTAGAGGGGCCTCGTCAGGCTACACCTTC. Filled out from reference TRBV9 and TRBJ1-2, the complete variable domain reads DSGVTQTPKHLITATGQRVTLRCSPRSGDLSVYWYQQSLDQGLQFLIQYYNGEERAKGNILERFSAQQFPDLHSELNLSSLELGDSALYFCASSPSRGASSGYTFGSGTRLTVV.

This chain connects TRBV4-1 to TRBJ1-4; 8 nucleotides match TRBD1. The CDR3 sequence is 14 residues long. V trimming: 0 bases; J trimming: 8 bases; junction bases outside the gene matches: 2. CDR1 and CDR2 (germline): MGHRA, YSYEKL. CDR3 DNA sequence: TGCGCCAGCAGCCAAGACAGGGGGCAGGAAAAACTGTTTTTT. Encoded protein: CASSQDRGQEKLFF.

This clonotype was seen ten or more times. The rearrangement joins TRBV28 to TRBJ2-1; no clear D. The CDR3 sequence is 15 residues long. The V gene lost 3 bases and the J gene lost 4 bases, with 13 bases spanning the gap. The V gene's germline CDR1 is MDHEN and CDR2 SYDVKM. CDR3 residues: CASSLSGYPYNEQFF. CDR3 in DNA: TGTGCCAGCAGTTTGAGTGGCTACCCGTACAATGAGCAGTTCTTC.

CDR3 loop: CASSTQDWADTQYF. CDR3 sequence (DNA): TGTGCCAGCAGTACCCAAGACTGGGCAGATACGCAGTATTTT. The chain employs TRBV12-3 or TRBV12-4 and TRBJ2-3; D not certain. V lost 5 bases and J 4 bases, leaving 13 bases between the germline ends. The length of the CDR3 is 14 residues.